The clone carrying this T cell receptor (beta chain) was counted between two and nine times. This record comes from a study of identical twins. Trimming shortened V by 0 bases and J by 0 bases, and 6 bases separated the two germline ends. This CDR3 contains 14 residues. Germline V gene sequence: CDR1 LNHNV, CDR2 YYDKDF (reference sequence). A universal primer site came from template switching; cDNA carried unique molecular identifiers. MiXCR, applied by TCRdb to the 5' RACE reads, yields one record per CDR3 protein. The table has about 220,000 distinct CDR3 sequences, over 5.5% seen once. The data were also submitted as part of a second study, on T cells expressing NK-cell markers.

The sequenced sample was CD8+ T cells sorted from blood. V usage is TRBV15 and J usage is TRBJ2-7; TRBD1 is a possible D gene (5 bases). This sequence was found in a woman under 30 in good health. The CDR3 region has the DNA TGTGCCACCAGCAGAGAAGGGGTCTCCTACGAGCAGTACTTC. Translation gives CATSREGVSYEQYF.